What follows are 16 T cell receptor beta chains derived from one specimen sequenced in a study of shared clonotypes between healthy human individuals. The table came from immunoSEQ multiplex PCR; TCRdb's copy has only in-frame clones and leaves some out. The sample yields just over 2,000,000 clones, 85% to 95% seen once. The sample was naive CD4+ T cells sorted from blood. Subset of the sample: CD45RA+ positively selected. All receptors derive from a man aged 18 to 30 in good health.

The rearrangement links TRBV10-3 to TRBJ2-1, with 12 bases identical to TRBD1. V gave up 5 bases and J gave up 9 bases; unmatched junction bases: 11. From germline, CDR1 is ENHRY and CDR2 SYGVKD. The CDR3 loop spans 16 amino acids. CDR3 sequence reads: CAISPAPGTGGSEQFF. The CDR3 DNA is TGTGCCATCAGTCCCGCCCCCGGGACAGGGGGCAGTGAGCAGTTCTTC.

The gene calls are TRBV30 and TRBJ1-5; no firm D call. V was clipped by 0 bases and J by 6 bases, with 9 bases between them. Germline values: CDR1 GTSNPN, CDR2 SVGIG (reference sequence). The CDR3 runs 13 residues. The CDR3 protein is CAWSVRRGQPQHF. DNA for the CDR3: TGTGCCTGGAGTGTACGGAGAGGTCAGCCCCAGCATTTT.

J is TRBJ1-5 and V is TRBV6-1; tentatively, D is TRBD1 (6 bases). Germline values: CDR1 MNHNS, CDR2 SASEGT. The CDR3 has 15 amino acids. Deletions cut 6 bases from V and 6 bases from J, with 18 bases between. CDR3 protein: CASSGQGGLIQPQHF. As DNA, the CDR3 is TGTGCCAGCAGCGGTCAAGGGGGGCTTATTCAGCCCCAGCATTTT.

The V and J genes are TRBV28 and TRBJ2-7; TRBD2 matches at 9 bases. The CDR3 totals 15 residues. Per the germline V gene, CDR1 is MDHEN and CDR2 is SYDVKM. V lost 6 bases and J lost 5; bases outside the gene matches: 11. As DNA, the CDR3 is TGTGCCAGCAGCTCGCGTGCGCTAGCGGGGAACGAGCAGTACTTC. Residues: CASSSRALAGNEQYF.

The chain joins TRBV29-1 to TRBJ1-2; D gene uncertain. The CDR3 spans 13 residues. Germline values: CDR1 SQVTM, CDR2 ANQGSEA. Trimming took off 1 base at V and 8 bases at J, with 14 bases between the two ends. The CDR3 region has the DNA TGCAGCGTTGAAGTGTGGCTTACCCCGGGCTACACCTTC. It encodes CSVEVWLTPGYTF.

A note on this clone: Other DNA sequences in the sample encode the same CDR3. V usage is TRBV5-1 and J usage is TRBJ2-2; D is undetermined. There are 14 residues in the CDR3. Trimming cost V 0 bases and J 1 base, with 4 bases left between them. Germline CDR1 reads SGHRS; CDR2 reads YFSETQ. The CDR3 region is CASSLEVNTGELFF. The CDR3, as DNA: TGCGCCAGCAGCTTGGAAGTGAACACCGGGGAGCTGTTTTTT.

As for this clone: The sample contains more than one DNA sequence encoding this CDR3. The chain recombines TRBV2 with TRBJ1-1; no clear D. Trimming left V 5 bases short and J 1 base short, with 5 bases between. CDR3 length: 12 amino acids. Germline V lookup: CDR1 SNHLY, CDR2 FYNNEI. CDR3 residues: CASSIGNTEAFF. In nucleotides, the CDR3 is TGTGCCAGCAGTATTGGGAACACTGAAGCTTTCTTT.

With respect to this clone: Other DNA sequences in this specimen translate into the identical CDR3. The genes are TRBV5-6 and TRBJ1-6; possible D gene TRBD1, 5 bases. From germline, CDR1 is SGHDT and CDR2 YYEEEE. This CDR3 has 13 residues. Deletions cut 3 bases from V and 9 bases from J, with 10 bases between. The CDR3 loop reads CASSSGMGSPLHF. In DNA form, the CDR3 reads TGTGCCAGCAGCTCAGGGATGGGTTCACCCCTCCACTTT. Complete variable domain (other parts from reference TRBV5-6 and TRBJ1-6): DAGVTQSPTHLIKTRGQQVTLRCSPKSGHDTVSWYQQALGQGPQFIFQYYEEEERQRGNFPDRFSGHQFPNYSSELNVNALLLGDSALYLCASSSGMGSPLHFGNGTRLTVT.

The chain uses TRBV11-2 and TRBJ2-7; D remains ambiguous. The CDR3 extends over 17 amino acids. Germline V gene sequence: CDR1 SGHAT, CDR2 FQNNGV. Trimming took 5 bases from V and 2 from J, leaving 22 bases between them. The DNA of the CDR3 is TGTGCCAGCAGCCCCTATCAGGCTTACTTAACTCCCTACGAGCAGTACTTC. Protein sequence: CASSPYQAYLTPYEQYF.

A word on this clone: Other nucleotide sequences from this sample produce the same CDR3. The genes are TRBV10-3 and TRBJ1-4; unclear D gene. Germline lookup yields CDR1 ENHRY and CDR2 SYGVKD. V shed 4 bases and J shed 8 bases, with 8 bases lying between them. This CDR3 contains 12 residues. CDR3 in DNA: TGTGCCATCAGTGCGGGAGGGGAAAAACTGTTTTTT. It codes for CAISAGGEKLFF.

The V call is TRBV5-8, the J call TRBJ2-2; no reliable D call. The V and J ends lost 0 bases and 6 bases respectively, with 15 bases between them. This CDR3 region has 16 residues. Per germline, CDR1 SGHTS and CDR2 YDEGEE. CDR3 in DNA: TGTGCCAGCAGCTTGGCGGGTACTATGGTCCCCGGGGAGCTGTTTTTT. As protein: CASSLAGTMVPGELFF.

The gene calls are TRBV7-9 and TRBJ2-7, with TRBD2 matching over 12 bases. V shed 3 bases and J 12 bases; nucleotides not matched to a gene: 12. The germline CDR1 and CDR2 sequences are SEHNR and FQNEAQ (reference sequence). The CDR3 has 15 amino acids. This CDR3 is CASSFDGASGRAVYF. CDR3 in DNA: TGTGCCAGCAGCTTCGATGGGGCTAGCGGGAGGGCCGTGTACTTC.

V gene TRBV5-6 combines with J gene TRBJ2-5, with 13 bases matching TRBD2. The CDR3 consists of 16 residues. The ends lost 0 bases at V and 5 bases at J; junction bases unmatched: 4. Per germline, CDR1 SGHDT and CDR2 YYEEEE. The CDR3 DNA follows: TGTGCCAGCAGCTTGGCGCCGACTAGCGGGAGGGAGACCCAGTACTTC. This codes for CASSLAPTSGRETQYF.

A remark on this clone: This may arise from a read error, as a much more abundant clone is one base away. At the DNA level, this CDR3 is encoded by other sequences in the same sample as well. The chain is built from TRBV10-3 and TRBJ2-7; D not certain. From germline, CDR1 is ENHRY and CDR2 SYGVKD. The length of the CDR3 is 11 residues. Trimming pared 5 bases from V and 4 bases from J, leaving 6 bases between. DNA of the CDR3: TGTGCCATCAGTTTGGGGTACGAGCAGTACTTC. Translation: CAISLGYEQYF.

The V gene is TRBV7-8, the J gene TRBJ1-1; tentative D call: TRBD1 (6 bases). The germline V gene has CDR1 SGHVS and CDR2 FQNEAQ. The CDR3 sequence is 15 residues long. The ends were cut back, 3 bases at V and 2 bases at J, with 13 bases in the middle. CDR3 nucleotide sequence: TGTGCCAGCAGCTTCGCCGGGACACTAAACACTGAAGCTTTCTTT. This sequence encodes CASSFAGTLNTEAFF. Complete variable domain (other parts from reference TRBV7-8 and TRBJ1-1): GAGVSQSPRYKVAKRGQDVALRCDPISGHVSLFWYQQALGQGPEFLTYFQNEAQLDKSGLPSDRFFAERPEGSVSTLKIQRTQQEDSAVYLCASSFAGTLNTEAFFGQGTRLTVV.

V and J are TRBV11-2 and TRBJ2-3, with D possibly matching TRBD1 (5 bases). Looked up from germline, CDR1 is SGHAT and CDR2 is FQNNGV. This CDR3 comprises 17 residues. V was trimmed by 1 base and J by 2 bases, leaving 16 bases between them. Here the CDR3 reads CASSLGRIGAYTDTQYF. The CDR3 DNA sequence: TGTGCCAGCAGCTTAGGTCGCATAGGGGCCTACACAGATACGCAGTATTTT. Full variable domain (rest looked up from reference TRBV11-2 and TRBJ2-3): EAGVAQSPRYKIIEKRQSVAFWCNPISGHATLYWYQQILGQGPKLLIQFQNNGVVDDSQLPKDRFSAERLKGVDSTLKIQPAKLEDSAVYLCASSLGRIGAYTDTQYFGPGTRLTVL.